These 13 T cell receptor beta chains came from one sample sequenced in a study of technical replicates of blood from a few donors. Produced via immunoSEQ multiplex PCR; TCRdb's table is partial and in-frame only. The sample includes about 91,000 clones, roughly 90% of them seen just once. The sequencing sample was made of T cells isolated from PBMCs. These TCRs come from a human donor in good health.

The V gene is TRBV7-6, the J gene TRBJ2-7, with a tentative D call TRBD2 (6 bases). V lost 1 base to trimming and J lost 2 bases, with 21 bases between them. Germline loops: CDR1 SGHVS, CDR2 FNYEAQ. The length of the CDR3 is 18 residues. CDR3 sequence (DNA): TGTGCCAGCAGCTTAGTATCGGGAAGGGAGGAGGATCCCTACGAGCAGTACTTC. Protein: CASSLVSGREEDPYEQYF.

In DNA, the CDR3 is TGTGCCTGGGGGACAGAGGCAGTAGTATATAATGGCTACACCTTC. It translates to CAWGTEAVVYNGYTF. J is TRBJ1-2 and V is TRBV30, with 7 bases lining up with TRBD1. In germline, CDR1 is GTSNPN, CDR2 SVGIG (reference sequence). V was clipped by 5 bases and J by 6 bases; unmatched bases: 15. The CDR3 length is 15 residues.

The gene calls are TRBV7-9 and TRBJ1-2, with a possible D match to TRBD1 (5 bases). Trimming pared 1 base from V and 4 bases from J, leaving 13 bases between. Germline V CDR1 and CDR2: SEHNR, FQNEAQ (reference sequence). This CDR3 comprises 15 residues. CDR3 sequence: CASSLVLQDSYGYTF. Written as DNA, the CDR3 is TGTGCCAGCAGCTTAGTGCTGCAAGACAGCTATGGCTACACCTTC. Drawing the rest from reference TRBV7-9 and TRBJ1-2, the complete variable domain is DTGVSQNPRHKITKRGQNVTFRCDPISEHNRLYWYRQTLGQGPEFLTYFQNEAQLEKSRLLSDRFSAERPKGSFSTLEIQRTEQGDSAMYLCASSLVLQDSYGYTFGSGTRLTVV.

V usage is TRBV20-1 and J usage is TRBJ2-7; no firm D call. The V and J ends lost 5 bases and 9 bases respectively, with 11 bases between them. This CDR3 has 10 residues. Germline lookup yields CDR1 DFQATT and CDR2 SNEGSKA (reference sequence). The CDR3 DNA reads as TGCAGTGCTGCCCGAGAAGCGCAGTACTTC. It encodes CSAAREAQYF.

This rearrangement joins TRBV5-1 to TRBJ2-1; 8 positions match TRBD2. Germline CDR1 is SGHRS and CDR2 is YFSETQ. There are 14 residues in the CDR3. Unmatched junction bases numbered 4, after V lost 3 bases and J lost 5 bases. The CDR3 is CASSSRLANNEQFF. Written as DNA, the CDR3 is TGCGCCAGCAGCTCCCGACTAGCGAACAATGAGCAGTTCTTC.

The chain has TRBV6-5 and TRBJ1-2; D ambiguous. Per the germline V gene, CDR1 is MNHEY and CDR2 is SVGAGI. Trimming left V 6 bases short and J 4 bases short, with 12 bases between. The CDR3 is 13 amino acids. The DNA of the CDR3 is TGTGCCAGCAGCCTGGGTAGACTCTATGGCTACACCTTC. Translation gives CASSLGRLYGYTF.

The CDR3 reads CASSPVSGTQLAKNIQYF. For the CDR3, the DNA is TGTGCCAGTAGCCCAGTTTCCGGGACACAATTAGCCAAAAACATTCAGTACTTC. V is TRBV19 and J is TRBJ2-4; TRBD1 might be the D (6 bases). The CDR3 sequence is 18 residues long. V shed 6 bases and J shed 0 bases, with 21 bases lying between them. Germline CDR1 LNHDA, CDR2 SQIVND (reference sequence).

The chain is built from TRBV5-1 and TRBJ2-4; TRBD2 matches at 8 bases. This CDR3 has 18 amino acids. The germline V gene encodes CDR1 SGHRS and CDR2 YFSETQ. The V segment lost 0 bases and the J segment 2 bases; nucleotides outside the gene matches: 10. This chain's CDR3 is CASSLVLAGITSKNIQYF. CDR3 DNA sequence: TGCGCCAGCAGCTTGGTATTAGCGGGGATTACGTCCAAAAACATTCAGTACTTC.

The chain couples TRBV7-8 to TRBJ1-4; D remains ambiguous. The V and J ends lost 1 base and 5 bases respectively, with 8 bases between them. The CDR3 has 14 amino acids. Germline CDR1 and CDR2: SGHVS and FQNEAQ. The CDR3 sequence is CASSLGALNEKLFF. CDR3 in DNA: TGTGCCAGCAGCTTAGGGGCTTTAAATGAAAAACTGTTTTTT.

Here the CDR3 DNA reads TGTGCCAGCTCACCGACAGGTCAAGAGACCCAGTACTTC. This translates into CASSPTGQETQYF. The rearrangement uses TRBV18 and TRBJ2-5; D might be TRBD1 (6 bases). V dropped 3 bases and J dropped 2 bases, with 7 bases sitting between them. CDR3 length equals 13 residues. In germline, CDR1 is KGHSH, CDR2 LQKENI.

V usage is TRBV28 and J usage is TRBJ2-7, with D possibly being TRBD2 (5 bases). Trimming shortened V by 8 bases and J by 4 bases, and 15 bases separated the two germline ends. Germline V gene sequence: CDR1 MDHEN, CDR2 SYDVKM. CDR3 length: 13 residues. The CDR3 DNA reads as TGTGCCAGCCTGACCGGTTCGGGGTACGAGCAGTACTTC. Protein: CASLTGSGYEQYF.

This chain joins TRBV6-1 and TRBJ2-7; TRBD2 agrees at 8 bases. V lost 4 bases, J lost 0 bases, and 11 bases stayed unmatched. CDR3 size: 17 residues. Germline V CDR1 and CDR2: MNHNS, SASEGT. The CDR3 region has the DNA TGTGCCAGCAGTGCGGTACCCAGCGGGGGCAGCTCCTACGAGCAGTACTTC. This codes for CASSAVPSGGSSYEQYF.

This chain uses TRBV29-1 with TRBJ1-1; TRBD1 might be the D (5 bases). With 4 bases removed from V and 3 bases from J, the gap between germline ends came to 15 bases. Looked up from germline, CDR1 is SQVTM and CDR2 is ANQGSEA. The CDR3 contains 14 residues. The DNA for the CDR3 is TGCAGCGTTGGGGGAGGGGTGGGTCACACTGAAGCTTTCTTT. Protein: CSVGGGVGHTEAFF.